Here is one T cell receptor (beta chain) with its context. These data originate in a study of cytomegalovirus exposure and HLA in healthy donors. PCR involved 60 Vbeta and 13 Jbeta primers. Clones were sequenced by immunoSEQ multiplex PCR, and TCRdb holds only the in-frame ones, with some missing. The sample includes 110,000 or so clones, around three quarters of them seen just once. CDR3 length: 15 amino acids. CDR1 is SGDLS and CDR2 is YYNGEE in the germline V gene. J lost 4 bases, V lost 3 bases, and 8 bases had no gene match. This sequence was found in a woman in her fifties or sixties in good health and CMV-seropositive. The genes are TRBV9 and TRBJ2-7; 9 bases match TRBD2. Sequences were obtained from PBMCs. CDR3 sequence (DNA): TGTGCCAGCAGCGAGGGGGGGCTAGCGGGATACGAGCAGTACTTC. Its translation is CASSEGGLAGYEQYF.